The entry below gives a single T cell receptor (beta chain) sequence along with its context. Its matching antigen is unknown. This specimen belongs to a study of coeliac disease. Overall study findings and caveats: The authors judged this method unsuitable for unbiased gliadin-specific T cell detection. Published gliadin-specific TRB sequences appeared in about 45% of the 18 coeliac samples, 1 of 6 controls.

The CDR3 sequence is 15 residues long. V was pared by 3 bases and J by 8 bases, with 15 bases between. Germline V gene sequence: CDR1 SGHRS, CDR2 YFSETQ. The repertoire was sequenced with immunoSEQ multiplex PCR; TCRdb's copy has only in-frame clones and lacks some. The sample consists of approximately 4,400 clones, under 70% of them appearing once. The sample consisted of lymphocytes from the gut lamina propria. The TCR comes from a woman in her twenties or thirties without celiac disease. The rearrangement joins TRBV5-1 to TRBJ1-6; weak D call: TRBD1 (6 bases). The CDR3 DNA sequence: TGCGCCAGCAGCTGGGGGGGCCAGGGAGATTCACCCCTCCACTTT. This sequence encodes CASSWGGQGDSPLHF. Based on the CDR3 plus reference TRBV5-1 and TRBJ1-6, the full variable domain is KAGVTQTPRYLIKTRGQQVTLSCSPISGHRSVSWYQQTPGQGLQFLFEYFSETQRNKGNFPGRFSGRQFSNSRSEMNVSTLELGDSALYLCASSWGGQGDSPLHFGNGTRLTVT.